The rows below give T cell receptor beta chains drawn from one sample of a study of T cell changes during pregnancy in multiple sclerosis. Assay used: immunoSEQ multiplex PCR; TCRdb lists only in-frame clones, some missing. The sample holds fewer than 90,000 clones, 75% to 95% seen once. The material was peripheral blood, obtained in the second trimester of pregnancy. The receptors were sampled from a female donor with multiple sclerosis, enrolled in a pregnancy study. Each CDR3 is given with its conserved first and last residue. D genes are given only for firm matches. Expanded clones are given a class, and other clones once, few, many or no size at all.

d_call: .
v_call: TRBV18
clone_size: .
j_call: TRBJ2-1
cdr3_nt: TGTGCCAGCTTCACCACTGGGGGCGACACCTACAATGAGCAGTTCTTC
cdr3_aa: CASFTTGGDTYNEQFF

d_call: TRBD1
v_call: TRBV9
clone_size: .
j_call: TRBJ2-7
cdr3_nt: TGTGCCAGCAGCCCCCGGACAGGTGACGAGCAGTACTTC
cdr3_aa: CASSPRTGDEQYF

d_call: .
v_call: TRBV29-1
clone_size: .
j_call: TRBJ1-1
cdr3_nt: TGCAGCGTTGAGCGCGAGAACACTGAAGCTTTCTTT
cdr3_aa: CSVERENTEAFF

d_call: TRBD1
v_call: TRBV19
clone_size: .
j_call: TRBJ1-3
cdr3_nt: TGTGCCAGTAGTAATGCGGCTCCCCTTCAGACAGGGCCTGGAAACACCATATATTTT
cdr3_aa: CASSNAAPLQTGPGNTIYF

d_call: .
v_call: TRBV10-3
clone_size: .
j_call: TRBJ1-5
cdr3_nt: TGTGCCATCAGGGCGGGGCCGGGAGAGCCCCAGCATTTT
cdr3_aa: CAIRAGPGEPQHF

d_call: .
v_call: TRBV4-3
clone_size: .
j_call: TRBJ2-2
cdr3_nt: TGCGCCAGCAGCCAAGGGCAGGGGAGTACCGGGGAGCTGTTTTTT
cdr3_aa: CASSQGQGSTGELFF

d_call: TRBD1
v_call: TRBV6-1
clone_size: .
j_call: TRBJ1-4
cdr3_nt: TGTGCCAGCAGAGAAAGACAGGGGGCTAGGGTCGGAAATGAAAAACTGTTTTTT
cdr3_aa: CASRERQGARVGNEKLFF

d_call: TRBD1
v_call: TRBV7-8
clone_size: .
j_call: TRBJ2-7
cdr3_nt: TGTGCCAGCAGCTTATTGAAAACAGGGGGTTTCTACGAGCAGTACTTC
cdr3_aa: CASSLLKTGGFYEQYF

d_call: .
v_call: TRBV11-2
clone_size: .
j_call: TRBJ2-1
cdr3_nt: TGTGCCAGCAGCTTAGGTAGTCTAGCGAGATACAATGAGCAGTTCTTC
cdr3_aa: CASSLGSLARYNEQFF

d_call: TRBD1
v_call: TRBV6-4
clone_size: .
j_call: TRBJ2-2
cdr3_nt: TGTGCCAGCAGTGACCAGGGACAGGTGAACACCGGGGAGCTGTTTTTT
cdr3_aa: CASSDQGQVNTGELFF

d_call: TRBD1
v_call: TRBV5-4
clone_size: .
j_call: TRBJ1-6
cdr3_nt: TGTGCCAGCAGCACTCGACAGGGTAATTCACCCCTCCACTTT
cdr3_aa: CASSTRQGNSPLHF

d_call: TRBD1
v_call: TRBV5-1
clone_size: .
j_call: TRBJ1-1
cdr3_nt: TGCGCCAGCAGCTCAGGGACAGGGGGCACAGCTGAAGCTTTCTTT
cdr3_aa: CASSSGTGGTAEAFF

d_call: .
v_call: TRBV9
clone_size: once
j_call: TRBJ2-3
cdr3_nt: TGTGCCAGCAGCGTAAGAGGGGGGGACACAGATACGCAGTATTTT
cdr3_aa: CASSVRGGDTDTQYF

d_call: TRBD1
v_call: TRBV5-1
clone_size: .
j_call: TRBJ1-4
cdr3_nt: TGCGCCAGCAGCTTTGGGGACAGGGGCACTGCAACTAATGAAAAACTGTTTTTT
cdr3_aa: CASSFGDRGTATNEKLFF

d_call: TRBD1
v_call: TRBV14
clone_size: .
j_call: TRBJ1-2
cdr3_nt: TGTGCCAGCAGCCCACAGGGGGTATATGGCTACACCTTC
cdr3_aa: CASSPQGVYGYTF

d_call: .
v_call: TRBV7-2
clone_size: .
j_call: TRBJ2-7
cdr3_nt: TGTGCCAGCAGCTTAGTTCCGGCAGGGGAGCAGTACTTC
cdr3_aa: CASSLVPAGEQYF

d_call: .
v_call: TRBV5-5
clone_size: .
j_call: TRBJ1-2
cdr3_nt: TGTGCCAGCAGCTTCGCGCAGGAGGGAGGCTACACCTTC
cdr3_aa: CASSFAQEGGYTF

d_call: .
v_call: TRBV7-8
clone_size: .
j_call: TRBJ1-1
cdr3_nt: TGTGCCAGCAGCCCACTGCACGGGACATCGAACACTGAAGCTTTCTTT
cdr3_aa: CASSPLHGTSNTEAFF

d_call: TRBD1
v_call: TRBV7-6
clone_size: .
j_call: TRBJ2-6
cdr3_nt: TGTGCCAGCAGCTTATGGGCCCCGGGGACAGAATTCTCTGGGGCCAACGTCCTGACTTTC
cdr3_aa: CASSLWAPGTEFSGANVLTF

d_call: TRBD1
v_call: TRBV6-1
clone_size: .
j_call: TRBJ1-1
cdr3_nt: TGTGCCAGCGTGGGGACAGGGGGCACTGAAGCTTTCTTT
cdr3_aa: CASVGTGGTEAFF

d_call: .
v_call: TRBV6-6
clone_size: .
j_call: TRBJ2-7
cdr3_nt: TGTGCCAGCAGTCCTGGGGGCTCCGTTGAGCAGTACTTC
cdr3_aa: CASSPGGSVEQYF

d_call: TRBD1
v_call: TRBV27
clone_size: .
j_call: TRBJ1-4
cdr3_nt: TGTGCCAGCACCCCCACAGGGGATTTTAATGAAAAACTGTTTTTT
cdr3_aa: CASTPTGDFNEKLFF

d_call: TRBD2
v_call: TRBV6-5
clone_size: .
j_call: TRBJ2-1
cdr3_nt: TGTGCCAGCAGTTATCCGACTAGCGGGGCTGATGAGCAGTTCTTC
cdr3_aa: CASSYPTSGADEQFF

d_call: .
v_call: TRBV10-3
clone_size: .
j_call: TRBJ2-7
cdr3_nt: TGTGCCATCAGTGAGCCGGGGAGCTCCTACGAGCAGTACTTC
cdr3_aa: CAISEPGSSYEQYF

d_call: .
v_call: TRBV11-2
clone_size: .
j_call: TRBJ1-1
cdr3_nt: TGTGCCAGCAGACTGAACAGGGTAGGGACTGAAGCTTTCTTT
cdr3_aa: CASRLNRVGTEAFF

d_call: .
v_call: TRBV7-2
clone_size: .
j_call: TRBJ2-5
cdr3_nt: TGTGCCAGCAGCTTAGGGGTGGGGCCCCAAGAGACCCAGTACTTC
cdr3_aa: CASSLGVGPQETQYF

d_call: .
v_call: TRBV7-3
clone_size: .
j_call: TRBJ2-2
cdr3_nt: TGTGCCAGCAGCCCGACCAGTTCGGGTTCGAACACCGGGGAGCTGTTTTTT
cdr3_aa: CASSPTSSGSNTGELFF

d_call: .
v_call: TRBV28
clone_size: .
j_call: TRBJ1-1
cdr3_nt: TGTGCCAGCAGTCCCCATAGAAACCTTCAACAGGGTAAAGCTTTCTTT
cdr3_aa: CASSPHRNLQQGKAFF

d_call: TRBD2
v_call: TRBV7-3
clone_size: .
j_call: TRBJ2-3
cdr3_nt: TGTGCCAGCACCGCAACGGGACTAGCGGGGGATACGCAGTATTTT
cdr3_aa: CASTATGLAGDTQYF

d_call: .
v_call: TRBV6-1
clone_size: .
j_call: TRBJ2-7
cdr3_nt: TGTGCCAGCGAGAGGCTCTACGAGCAGTACTTC
cdr3_aa: CASERLYEQYF

d_call: TRBD1
v_call: TRBV19
clone_size: .
j_call: TRBJ2-3
cdr3_nt: TGTGCCAGTGCCAGGGGGCAGCGCACAGATACGCAGTATTTT
cdr3_aa: CASARGQRTDTQYF

d_call: .
v_call: TRBV4-2
clone_size: .
j_call: TRBJ2-5
cdr3_nt: TGTGCCAGCAGCCAGCCGGGAGAGACCCAGTACTTC
cdr3_aa: CASSQPGETQYF

d_call: .
v_call: TRBV7-3
clone_size: .
j_call: TRBJ1-5
cdr3_nt: TGTGCCAGCAGCTTAGGGCCCAATCAGCCCCAGCATTTT
cdr3_aa: CASSLGPNQPQHF

d_call: TRBD1
v_call: TRBV7-9
clone_size: .
j_call: TRBJ2-5
cdr3_nt: TGTGCCAGCACCAGGGGGAGATCGGAGACCCAGTACTTC
cdr3_aa: CASTRGRSETQYF

d_call: .
v_call: TRBV7-2
clone_size: few
j_call: TRBJ2-1
cdr3_nt: TGTGCCAGCAGCTTAGACGGGGTGGAATCGCGGGAGCAGTTCTTC
cdr3_aa: CASSLDGVESREQFF

d_call: TRBD1
v_call: TRBV12-5
clone_size: .
j_call: TRBJ2-3
cdr3_nt: TGTGCTAGTGGTTTGGACCGTGGGACAGGGGCCCCCACAGATACGCAGTATTTT
cdr3_aa: CASGLDRGTGAPTDTQYF

d_call: .
v_call: TRBV19
clone_size: .
j_call: TRBJ2-6
cdr3_nt: TGTGCCAGTAGTACTGCAGGGTCTGGGGCCAACGTCCTGACTTTC
cdr3_aa: CASSTAGSGANVLTF

d_call: .
v_call: TRBV13
clone_size: .
j_call: TRBJ1-3
cdr3_nt: TGTGCCAGCAGCTTACAGGGATCTGGAAACACCATATATTTT
cdr3_aa: CASSLQGSGNTIYF

d_call: TRBD1
v_call: TRBV5-1
clone_size: once
j_call: TRBJ1-3
cdr3_nt: TGCGCCAGCAGCTCTGGGACAGGGAGAAACACCATATATTTT
cdr3_aa: CASSSGTGRNTIYF

d_call: .
v_call: TRBV6-4
clone_size: .
j_call: TRBJ2-1
cdr3_nt: TGTGCCAGCAGTGCCATCGCCCACAGCTCCTACAATGAGCAGTTCTTC
cdr3_aa: CASSAIAHSSYNEQFF

d_call: TRBD1
v_call: TRBV5-5
clone_size: .
j_call: TRBJ2-1
cdr3_nt: TGTGCCAGCAGAAGACAGGGTCCGGGCAATGAGCAGTTCTTC
cdr3_aa: CASRRQGPGNEQFF

d_call: TRBD1
v_call: TRBV6-5
clone_size: .
j_call: TRBJ2-3
cdr3_nt: TGTGCCAGCAGTTACACGGTGGCAGGGGGCATAGATACGCAGTATTTT
cdr3_aa: CASSYTVAGGIDTQYF

d_call: .
v_call: TRBV6-5
clone_size: few
j_call: TRBJ2-2
cdr3_nt: TGTGCCAGCAGTCCAACACGGGAGACCGGGGAGCTGTTTTTT
cdr3_aa: CASSPTRETGELFF

d_call: .
v_call: TRBV25-1
clone_size: .
j_call: TRBJ2-7
cdr3_nt: TGTGCCACTTCCGGGACTGACCTTTCCTACGAGCAGTACTTC
cdr3_aa: CATSGTDLSYEQYF

d_call: .
v_call: TRBV14
clone_size: .
j_call: TRBJ2-7
cdr3_nt: TGTGCCAGCAGCCAAGAAATTGTGGTGGGGCGGGAGCAGTACTTC
cdr3_aa: CASSQEIVVGREQYF

d_call: .
v_call: TRBV2
clone_size: .
j_call: TRBJ2-7
cdr3_nt: TGTGCCAGCAGTGAGAGGGACGAGCAGTACTTC
cdr3_aa: CASSERDEQYF

d_call: .
v_call: TRBV9
clone_size: .
j_call: TRBJ2-2
cdr3_nt: TGTGCCAGCGAAGCCGGGAGCGCGAACACCGGGGAGCTGTTTTTT
cdr3_aa: CASEAGSANTGELFF

d_call: .
v_call: TRBV19
clone_size: .
j_call: TRBJ1-5
cdr3_nt: TGTGCCAGTCAGAGAAGCCCGGGTCAGGGAGGAGGCAATCAGCCCCAGCATTTT
cdr3_aa: CASQRSPGQGGGNQPQHF

d_call: .
v_call: TRBV2
clone_size: .
j_call: TRBJ2-2
cdr3_nt: TGTGCCGGAAAACGGGGGTCCCGGGTCACCGGGGAGCTGTTTTTT
cdr3_aa: CAGKRGSRVTGELFF